This T cell receptor beta chain was captured by sequencing in a study of blood T cells in healthy people across ages. The CDR3 totals 15 residues. V dropped 1 base and J dropped 7; count of bases not matched to a gene: 6. Germline V CDR1 and CDR2: SGHTA, FQGNSA. This clonotype was seen only a few times. Its target is unknown. The study's findings and limits: Donor CMV status was unknown, possibly confounding expanded clonotype changes.

A second PCR, run for roughly 7 to 12 cycles, used a sample-barcoded 5' primer plus a J-beta primer mix. TCRdb reprocessed the 5' RACE reads via MiXCR and lists one record per CDR3 protein. The top ten hold about 18% of the sample, which has about 570,000 distinct CDR3 sequences, roughly 28% seen once. Sequenced material: blood. The V call is TRBV7-2, the J call TRBJ1-4; 7 bases are shared with TRBD1. The receptor comes from a woman between 65 and 79 years old in good health. The CDR3: CASSLGQGFSEKLFF. CDR3 DNA: TGTGCCAGCAGCTTAGGACAGGGATTCAGTGAAAAACTGTTTTTT.